The source of this TCR beta chain is a study of OX40 agonist ivuxolimab in advanced cancers. The overall study: Ivuxolimab, an agonistic anti-OX40 (CD134) antibody, was given to patients. Melanoma, hepatocellular carcinoma, head and neck or renal cell cancer occurred in dose-escalation patients.

This CDR3 has 13 residues. The V gene's germline CDR1 is SQVTM and CDR2 ANQGSEA. The trim removed 5 bases at V and 4 bases at J, leaving 6 bases unmatched. Whole-study findings and limits: What antigens the expanded peripheral T cells recognized was never established. There were, on average, more expanded clones in CD8+ T cells than in CD4+.

With regard to this clone: The target antigen is unknown.

Some clones are missing from TCRdb's copy, which holds only in-frame ones; the method was immunoSEQ multiplex PCR. The data contain more than 65,000 clones, approximately 90% of them singletons. The TCR originated in an adult with an advanced solid tumor such as melanoma, head and neck, liver or kidney cancer. Sequenced material: CD4+ or CD8+ T cells sorted from blood, taken in a trial of the OX40 agonist ivuxolimab. The chain uses TRBV29-1 and TRBJ1-1, with TRBD1 identical over 8 bases. In nucleotides, the CDR3 is TGCAGCGTTTACCAGGGGGCCTTCACTGAAGCTTTCTTT. Residues: CSVYQGAFTEAFF.